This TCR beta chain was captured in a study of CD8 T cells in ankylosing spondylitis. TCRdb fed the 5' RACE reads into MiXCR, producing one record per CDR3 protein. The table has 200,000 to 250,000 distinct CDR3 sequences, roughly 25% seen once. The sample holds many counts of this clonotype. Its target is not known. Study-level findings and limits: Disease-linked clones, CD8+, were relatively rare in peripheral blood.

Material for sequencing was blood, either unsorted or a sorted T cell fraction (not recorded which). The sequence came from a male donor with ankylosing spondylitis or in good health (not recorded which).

The CDR3 sequence: CASSLRIQNTEAFF. CDR3 sequence (DNA): TGCGCCAGCAGCTTGAGGATTCAGAACACTGAAGCTTTCTTT. The chain is built from TRBV5-1 and TRBJ1-1; D is unresolved. Per the germline V gene, CDR1 is SGHRS and CDR2 is YFSETQ. The CDR3 loop spans 14 amino acids. Trimming cost V 1 base and J 1 base, with 8 bases left between them.